The T cell receptor (beta chain) described here comes from a study of blood T cell repertoires in COVID-19. Germline CDR1 reads LNHDA; CDR2 reads SQIVND (reference sequence). CDR3 size: 18 residues. V was clipped by 3 bases and J by 4 bases, with 21 bases between them. Profiled with immunoSEQ multiplex PCR; TCRdb holds only in-frame clones, not every one. Of under 300,000 clones in the sample, roughly 91% are singletons; the top ten hold around 2%. The clonotype comes from a woman aged 55-69 years in a cohort exposed to, infected with or recovered from COVID-19 (not recorded which). The V and J genes are TRBV19 and TRBJ1-4, with D possibly matching TRBD1 (5 bases). Sample: PBMCs or T cells enriched from blood (not recorded which). In DNA form, the CDR3 reads TGTGCCAGTAGTATTGAGTCGAAGGGGTCAGGGCGTAATGAAAAACTGTTTTTT. Residues: CASSIESKGSGRNEKLFF.